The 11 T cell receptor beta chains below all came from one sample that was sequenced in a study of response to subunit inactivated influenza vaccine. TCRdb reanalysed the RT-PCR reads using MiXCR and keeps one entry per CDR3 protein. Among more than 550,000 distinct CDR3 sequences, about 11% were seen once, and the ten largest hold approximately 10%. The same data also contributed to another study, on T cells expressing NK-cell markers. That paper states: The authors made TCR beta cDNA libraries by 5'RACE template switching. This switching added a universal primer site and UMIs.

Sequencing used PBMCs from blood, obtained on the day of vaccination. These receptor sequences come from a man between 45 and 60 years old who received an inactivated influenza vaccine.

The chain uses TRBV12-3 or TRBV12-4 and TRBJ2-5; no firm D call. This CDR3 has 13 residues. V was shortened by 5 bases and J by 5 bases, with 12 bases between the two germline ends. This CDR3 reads CASSHRNGETQYF. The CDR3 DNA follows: TGTGCCAGCAGTCACCGGAACGGGGAGACCCAGTACTTC.

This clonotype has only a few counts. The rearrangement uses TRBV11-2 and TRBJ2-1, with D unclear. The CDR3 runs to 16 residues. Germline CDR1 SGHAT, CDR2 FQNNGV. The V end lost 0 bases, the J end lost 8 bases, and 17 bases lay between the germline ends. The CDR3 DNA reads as TGTGCCAGCAGCTTAGATCGTGGGCGAAGTGGCTATGAGCAGTTCTTC. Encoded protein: CASSLDRGRSGYEQFF.

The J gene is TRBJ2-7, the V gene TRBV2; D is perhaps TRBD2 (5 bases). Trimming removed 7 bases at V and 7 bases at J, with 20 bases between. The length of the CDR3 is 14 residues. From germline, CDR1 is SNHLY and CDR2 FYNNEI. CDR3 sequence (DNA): TGTGCCAGCAATACTAACGGGATCTCAGGAGAGCAGTACTTC. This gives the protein CASNTNGISGEQYF.

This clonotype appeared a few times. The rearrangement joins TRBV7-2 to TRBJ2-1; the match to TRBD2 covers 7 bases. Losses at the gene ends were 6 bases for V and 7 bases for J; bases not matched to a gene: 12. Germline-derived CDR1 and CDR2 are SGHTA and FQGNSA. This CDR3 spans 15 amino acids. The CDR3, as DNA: TGTGCCAGCAGAACCCCGGGACTACCTGGGAATGAGCAGTTCTTC. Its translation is CASRTPGLPGNEQFF.

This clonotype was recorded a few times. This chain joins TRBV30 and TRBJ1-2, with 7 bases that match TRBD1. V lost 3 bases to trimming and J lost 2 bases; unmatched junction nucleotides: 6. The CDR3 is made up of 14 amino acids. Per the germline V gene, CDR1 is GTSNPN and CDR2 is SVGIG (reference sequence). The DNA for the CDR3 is TGTGCCTGGAGAGCGCAGGGGGTAAACTATGGCTACACCTTC. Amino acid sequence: CAWRAQGVNYGYTF.

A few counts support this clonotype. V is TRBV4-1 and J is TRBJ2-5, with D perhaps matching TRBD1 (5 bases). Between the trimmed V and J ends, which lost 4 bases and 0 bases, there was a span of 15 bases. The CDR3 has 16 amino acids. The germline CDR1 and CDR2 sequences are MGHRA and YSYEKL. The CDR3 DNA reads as TGCGCCAGCAGCCCAAGGGGAATAGGGTACCAAGAGACCCAGTACTTC. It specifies CASSPRGIGYQETQYF.

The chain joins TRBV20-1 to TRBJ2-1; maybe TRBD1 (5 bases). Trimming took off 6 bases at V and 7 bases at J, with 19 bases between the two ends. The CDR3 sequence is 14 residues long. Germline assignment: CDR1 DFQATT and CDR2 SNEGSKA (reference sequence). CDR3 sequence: CSANRYATGNEQFF. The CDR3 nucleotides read TGCAGTGCCAATCGGTACGCTACAGGTAATGAGCAGTTCTTC.

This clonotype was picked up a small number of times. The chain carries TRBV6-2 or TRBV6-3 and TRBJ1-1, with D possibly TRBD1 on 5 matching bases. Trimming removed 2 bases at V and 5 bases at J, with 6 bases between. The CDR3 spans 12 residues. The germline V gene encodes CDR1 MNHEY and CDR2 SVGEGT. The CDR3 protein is CASSYGTTEAFF. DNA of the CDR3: TGTGCCAGCAGTTACGGGACGACTGAAGCTTTCTTT.

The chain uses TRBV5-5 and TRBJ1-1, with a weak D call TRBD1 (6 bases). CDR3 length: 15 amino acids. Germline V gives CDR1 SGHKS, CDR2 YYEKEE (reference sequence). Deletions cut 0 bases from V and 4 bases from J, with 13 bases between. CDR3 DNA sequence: TGTGCCAGCAGCTTGGCGGCAGGGGAACGCACTGAAGCTTTCTTT. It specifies CASSLAAGERTEAFF.

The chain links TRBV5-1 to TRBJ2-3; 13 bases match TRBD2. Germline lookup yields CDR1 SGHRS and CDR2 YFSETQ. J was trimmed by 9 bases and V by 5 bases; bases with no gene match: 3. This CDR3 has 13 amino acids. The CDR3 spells CASSSGLAGTQYF. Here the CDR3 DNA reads TGCGCCAGCAGTTCGGGACTAGCGGGAACGCAGTATTTT. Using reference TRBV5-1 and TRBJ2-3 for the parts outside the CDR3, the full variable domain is KAGVTQTPRYLIKTRGQQVTLSCSPISGHRSVSWYQQTPGQGLQFLFEYFSETQRNKGNFPGRFSGRQFSNSRSEMNVSTLELGDSALYLCASSSGLAGTQYFGPGTRLTVL.

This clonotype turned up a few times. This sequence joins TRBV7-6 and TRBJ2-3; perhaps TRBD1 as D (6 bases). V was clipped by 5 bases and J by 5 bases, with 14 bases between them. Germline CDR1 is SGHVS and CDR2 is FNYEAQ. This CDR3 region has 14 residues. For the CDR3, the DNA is TGTGCCAGCAGCCATAGACAGGTTGTAGATACGCAGTATTTT. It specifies CASSHRQVVDTQYF. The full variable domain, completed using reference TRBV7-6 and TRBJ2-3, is GAGVSQSPRYKVTKRGQDVALRCDPISGHVSLYWYRQALGQGPEFLTYFNYEAQQDKSGLPNDRFSAERPEGSISTLTIQRTEQRDSAMYRCASSHRQVVDTQYFGPGTRLTVL.